The rows below give T cell receptor beta chains drawn from one sample of a study of shared clonotypes between healthy human individuals. Clones were read by immunoSEQ multiplex PCR, and TCRdb kept only the in-frame ones, dropping some. The sample shows fewer than 1.6 million clones, about 98.5% of them seen only once. Source material: naive CD4+ T cells sorted from blood. All receptors come from a young man in good health. CDR3s include the opening cysteine and the closing phenylalanine or tryptophan. The D gene is left open where the match is weak. Rows may omit the clone size; those that give it use once, few, many or a size class.

TRBJ2-1,15,NA,NA,TRBV6-1,CASRATRTLYNEQFF,TGTGCCAGCAGAGCGACACGGACCCTTTACAATGAGCAGTTCTTC
TRBJ2-5,19,TRBD2,NA,TRBV9,CASSVASGLLAGDQETQYF,TGTGCCAGCAGCGTAGCTTCAGGTTTACTAGCGGGGGACCAAGAGACCCAGTACTTC
TRBJ1-5,12,NA,NA,TRBV18,CASSWGEQPQHF,TGTGCCAGCTCCTGGGGGGAGCAGCCCCAGCATTTT
TRBJ2-3,15,NA,NA,TRBV18,CASVLGRRGADTQYF,TGTGCCAGCGTTCTAGGGCGGAGGGGCGCAGATACGCAGTATTTT
TRBJ1-4,11,NA,NA,TRBV2,CASNRNEKLFF,TGTGCCAGCAACAGGAATGAAAAACTGTTTTTT
TRBJ2-5,14,NA,once,TRBV29-1,CSLVWGSGQETQYF,TGCAGCCTTGTGTGGGGATCCGGCCAAGAGACCCAGTACTTC
TRBJ2-7,14,TRBD1,NA,TRBV6-1,CASRTGTGTYEQYF,TGTGCCAGCAGGACCGGGACAGGGACGTACGAGCAGTACTTC
TRBJ2-5,15,NA,NA,TRBV5-1,CASSPRGGYQETQYF,TGCGCCAGCAGCCCCAGGGGAGGGTACCAAGAGACCCAGTACTTC
TRBJ2-3,15,TRBD1,NA,TRBV7-2,CASSSNRGRTDTQYF,TGTGCCAGCAGCTCAAACAGGGGCCGCACAGATACGCAGTATTTT
TRBJ2-7,14,NA,NA,TRBV5-4,CASSFTGAGYEQYF,TGTGCCAGCAGCTTTACGGGAGCAGGGTACGAGCAGTACTTC
TRBJ2-7,15,NA,NA,TRBV7-6,CASSSRDTSSYEQYF,TGTGCCAGCAGCTCCCGGGACACGAGCTCCTACGAGCAGTACTTC
TRBJ1-2,14,NA,NA,TRBV5-1,CASSLGQDNYGYTF,TGCGCCAGCAGCTTGGGACAAGATAACTATGGCTACACCTTC
TRBJ2-5,13,NA,NA,TRBV28,CASSFRGLETQYF,TGTGCCAGCAGTTTCAGGGGTTTGGAGACCCAGTACTTC
TRBJ2-1,17,NA,NA,TRBV7-8,CAMPILGARDNYNEQFF,TGTGCCATGCCAATTTTAGGAGCCCGGGACAACTACAATGAGCAGTTCTTC
TRBJ2-7,14,NA,NA,TRBV7-9,CASSIAGSSYEQYF,TGTGCCAGCAGCATCGCGGGCTCGTCCTACGAGCAGTACTTC
TRBJ2-3,11,NA,NA,TRBV4-1,CASSHADTQYF,TGCGCCAGCAGCCACGCGGATACGCAGTATTTT
TRBJ2-3,14,TRBD1,once,TRBV5-1,CASSPGTGSDTQYF,TGCGCCAGCAGTCCAGGGACAGGGTCCGATACGCAGTATTTT
TRBJ1-2,13,NA,NA,TRBV7-8,CASSDIQNYGYTF,TGTGCCAGCAGCGATATCCAGAACTATGGCTACACCTTC
TRBJ2-3,14,NA,NA,TRBV7-9,CASSLGTQGDTQYF,TGTGCCAGCAGCTTGGGGACCCAGGGAGATACGCAGTATTTT
TRBJ2-4,14,TRBD1,NA,TRBV5-1,CASSSGQAKNIQYF,TGCGCCAGCAGCTCTGGACAGGCGAAAAACATTCAGTACTTC
TRBJ2-3,16,TRBD2,NA,TRBV14,CASSQTGLAGTDTQYF,TGTGCCAGCAGCCAAACGGGACTAGCGGGAACAGATACGCAGTATTTT
TRBJ2-1,14,TRBD1,NA,TRBV18,CASSPRTGDNEQFF,TGTGCCAGCTCACCCCGGACAGGCGACAATGAGCAGTTCTTC
TRBJ2-7,19,TRBD2,NA,TRBV10-1,CASSERSGLAGVTAYEQYF,TGCGCCAGCAGTGAAAGGTCGGGACTAGCGGGAGTGACCGCCTACGAGCAGTACTTC
TRBJ2-3,16,NA,NA,TRBV11-2,CASSLAGLARADTQYF,TGTGCCAGCAGCTTAGCTGGGCTAGCGCGGGCGGATACGCAGTATTTT
TRBJ2-3,18,TRBD2,NA,TRBV11-2,CASSPQRSSGRSSDTQYF,TGTGCCAGCAGCCCTCAGCGGAGTAGCGGGAGGAGCTCAGATACGCAGTATTTT
TRBJ2-3,12,NA,once,TRBV2,CASSEDWHTQYF,TGTGCCAGCAGTGAGGACTGGCATACGCAGTATTTT
TRBJ2-3,15,TRBD2,NA,TRBV28,CASSSGGGSTDTQYF,TGTGCCAGCAGTTCTGGGGGAGGGAGCACAGATACGCAGTATTTT
TRBJ1-4,15,NA,NA,TRBV7-9,CASSLRSNLNEKLFF,TGTGCCAGCAGCTTACGTTCCAACCTAAATGAAAAACTGTTTTTT
TRBJ2-1,13,NA,NA,TRBV6-5,CASSKGPSGEQFF,TGTGCCAGCAGTAAAGGGCCCTCGGGTGAGCAGTTCTTC
TRBJ2-3,14,NA,NA,TRBV9,CASSAGPQGGTQYF,TGTGCCAGCAGCGCCGGACCACAGGGAGGTACGCAGTATTTT
TRBJ2-7,13,NA,once,TRBV9,CASSVAGGSEQYF,TGTGCCAGCAGCGTAGCTGGCGGCTCCGAGCAGTACTTC
TRBJ1-2,15,NA,NA,TRBV9,CASSLDAATNYGYTF,TGTGCCAGCAGCCTGGACGCGGCAACTAACTATGGCTACACCTTC
TRBJ2-1,16,TRBD2,NA,TRBV7-2,CASSSDPGLASDEQFF,TGTGCCAGCAGTTCCGACCCGGGACTAGCGTCCGATGAGCAGTTCTTC
TRBJ1-4,14,NA,NA,TRBV28,CASSLQGLVQKLFF,TGTGCCAGCAGTTTACAGGGCTTGGTACAAAAACTGTTTTTT
TRBJ2-1,13,NA,NA,TRBV5-1,CASSLRPYNEQFF,TGCGCCAGCAGCCTAAGGCCGTACAATGAGCAGTTCTTC
TRBJ1-5,16,TRBD1,NA,TRBV19,CASRQGVARSNQPQHF,TGTGCCTCCAGGCAGGGGGTGGCCCGTAGCAATCAGCCCCAGCATTTT
TRBJ1-1,17,TRBD1,NA,TRBV27,CASSLRDRVEMNTEAFF,TGTGCCAGCAGTTTAAGGGACAGGGTGGAGATGAACACTGAAGCTTTCTTT
TRBJ2-1,15,TRBD2,once,TRBV19,CASSPTSGPYNEQFF,TGTGCCAGTAGTCCGACTAGCGGGCCCTACAATGAGCAGTTCTTC
TRBJ2-5,13,NA,NA,TRBV5-8,CASSYSWGETQYF,TGTGCCAGCAGCTATAGTTGGGGAGAGACCCAGTACTTC
TRBJ2-3,16,TRBD1,NA,TRBV4-1,CASSQPGQSITDTQYF,TGCGCCAGCAGCCAACCGGGACAGAGTATTACAGATACGCAGTATTTT
TRBJ2-2,16,TRBD1,NA,TRBV7-2,CASSQRAGGAPGELFF,TGTGCCAGCAGCCAACGGGCAGGGGGCGCCCCCGGGGAGCTGTTTTTT
TRBJ1-1,14,NA,once,TRBV5-1,CASSSGPMNTEAFF,TGCGCCAGCAGCTCAGGGCCTATGAACACTGAAGCTTTCTTT
TRBJ2-1,16,TRBD1,NA,TRBV29-1,CSVGGPGQGTGNQQFF,TGCAGCGTGGGAGGTCCGGGACAGGGGACTGGCAATCAGCAGTTCTTC
TRBJ2-7,14,TRBD1,NA,TRBV19,CASSISGQRYEQYF,TGTGCCAGTAGTATATCGGGACAGCGCTACGAGCAGTACTTC
TRBJ2-3,15,NA,NA,TRBV28,CASSLYGVETDTQYF,TGTGCCAGCAGTTTATATGGGGTAGAGACAGATACGCAGTATTTT
TRBJ2-2,17,TRBD2,NA,TRBV10-3,CAISETSGRSGTGELFF,TGTGCCATCAGTGAGACTAGCGGGAGGAGTGGCACCGGGGAGCTGTTTTTT
TRBJ2-2,13,NA,NA,TRBV29-1,CSVESENTGELFF,TGCAGCGTTGAATCGGAAAACACCGGGGAGCTGTTTTTT
TRBJ2-6,19,TRBD1,NA,TRBV7-6,CASSFRLGQVNSGANVLTF,TGTGCCAGCAGCTTCAGGCTGGGACAGGTTAACTCTGGGGCCAACGTCCTGACTTTC